These 12 T cell receptor beta chains were sequenced from one sample in a study of graft-versus-host responses after intestinal transplantation. Sequenced by immunoSEQ multiplex PCR; TCRdb stores in-frame clones only, minus some. The table lists about 19,000 clones, around 40% of them singletons, with about 2% in the top ten. The sample here was alloreactive CD4+ T cells from a mixed lymphocyte reaction culture, taken before transplantation. Subset of the sample: CFSE-low proliferating T cells sorted from roughly six-day pre-transplant mixed lymphocyte reaction (GvH or HvG direction). Every receptor here comes from a human patient who was an organ donor for intestinal transplantation.

This clone was seen more than once but under ten times. This chain connects TRBV9 to TRBJ2-3; D is tentatively TRBD1 or TRBD2 (5 bases each). The CDR3 totals 13 residues. Trimming shortened V by 4 bases and J by 2 bases, and 8 bases separated the two germline ends. The germline V gene has CDR1 SGDLS and CDR2 YYNGEE. CDR3 protein: CASSPGTTDTQYF. CDR3 DNA: TGTGCCAGCAGCCCCGGGACCACAGATACGCAGTATTTT.

The rearrangement uses TRBV6-5 and TRBJ1-2, with 7 bases matching TRBD1. The CDR3 runs to 13 residues. Germline-derived CDR1 and CDR2 are MNHEY and SVGAGI. With V trimmed by 6 bases and J by 8 bases, 9 bases remained unmatched. CDR3 region: CASRQDRAWGYTF. The CDR3 nucleotides read TGTGCCAGCAGGCAAGACAGGGCGTGGGGCTACACCTTC.

Sample share makes this clone medium-sized. The CDR3 here is CASSEGTRGTEAFF. The CDR3 DNA is TGTGCCAGCAGTGAAGGGACACGGGGGACTGAAGCTTTCTTT. The chain combines TRBV2 with TRBJ1-1; perhaps TRBD1 as D (5 bases). Trimming removed 1 base from V and 5 bases from J, with 11 bases in between. The CDR3 length is 14 residues. Germline V gene sequence: CDR1 SNHLY, CDR2 FYNNEI.

This rearrangement joins TRBV9 to TRBJ1-1; TRBD1 aligns across 7 bases. CDR1 and CDR2 from the germline V gene are SGDLS and YYNGEE. The trim removed 4 bases at V and 5 bases at J, leaving 8 bases unmatched. This CDR3 has 14 residues. CDR3 bases: TGTGCCAGCAGCCTGACAGGGCAAGGAACTGAAGCTTTCTTT. Amino acid sequence: CASSLTGQGTEAFF.

The chain couples TRBV5-4 to TRBJ1-2; 8 bases line up with TRBD1. After removal of 0 bases from V and 7 bases from J, the junction contained 2 bases not matched to a gene. Per germline, CDR1 SGHNT and CDR2 YYREEE (reference sequence). CDR3 length: 13 amino acids. CDR3 loop: CASSLAQGAGYTF. In DNA, the CDR3 is TGTGCCAGCAGCTTGGCTCAGGGGGCTGGCTACACCTTC.

This clone was detected only a few times. The chain links TRBV5-1 to TRBJ2-5; 7 nucleotides agree with TRBD2. The CDR3 runs 16 residues. Germline V gene data show CDR1 as SGHRS and CDR2 as YFSETQ. The V and J ends lost 0 bases and 4 bases, in that order; junction bases with no gene match: 9. CDR3 amino acids: CASSLASGAKGETQYF. The CDR3 DNA sequence: TGCGCCAGCAGCTTGGCTAGCGGAGCCAAGGGAGAGACCCAGTACTTC. Together with reference TRBV5-1 and TRBJ2-5, the CDR3 gives the full variable domain: KAGVTQTPRYLIKTRGQQVTLSCSPISGHRSVSWYQQTPGQGLQFLFEYFSETQRNKGNFPGRFSGRQFSNSRSEMNVSTLELGDSALYLCASSLASGAKGETQYFGPGTRLLVL.

The V gene is TRBV15, the J gene TRBJ2-1; D not certain. Germline V gene data show CDR1 as LNHNV and CDR2 as YYDKDF (reference sequence). The CDR3 covers 15 residues. V lost 5 bases and J 3 bases, leaving 14 bases between the germline ends. Here the CDR3 reads CATSFRLPNYNEQFF. Here the CDR3 DNA reads TGTGCCACCAGCTTTAGGCTCCCCAACTACAATGAGCAGTTCTTC.

The chain combines TRBV28 with TRBJ1-2; possibly TRBD1 for D (5 bases). The CDR3 is 15 residues long. V lost 3 bases to trimming and J lost 4 bases, with 15 bases between them. CDR1 MDHEN and CDR2 SYDVKM come from the germline V gene. CDR3 DNA sequence: TGTGCCAGCAGTTTGAGTTTGGGACTCACCTATGGCTACACCTTC. Protein sequence: CASSLSLGLTYGYTF.

This clone was recorded a few times. V is TRBV28 and J is TRBJ2-1, with D hard to call. CDR3 size: 12 residues. Per germline, CDR1 MDHEN and CDR2 SYDVKM. Trimming cost V 5 bases and J 9 bases, with 11 bases left between them. The CDR3: CASSRLVPEQFF. DNA for the CDR3: TGTGCCAGCAGTCGACTTGTCCCTGAGCAGTTCTTC.

V gene TRBV14 combines with J gene TRBJ1-2; TRBD1 matches at 8 bases. Germline trimming cut 4 bases from V and 6 bases from J; bases unmatched to any gene: 13. Germline CDR1 SGHDN, CDR2 FVKESK. The CDR3 totals 16 residues. The CDR3 protein is CASSRLPGTGGDGYTF. The CDR3 nucleotides are TGTGCCAGCAGCCGCCTGCCCGGGACAGGAGGAGATGGCTACACCTTC.

The DNA of the CDR3 is TGTGCCAGCAGCATAGCTACGGGGGCCGGGGATACGCAGTATTTT. This codes for CASSIATGAGDTQYF. This chain links TRBV9 with TRBJ2-3; the D call may be TRBD1 or TRBD2 (6 bases each). Looked up from germline, CDR1 is SGDLS and CDR2 is YYNGEE. This CDR3 is 15 amino acids long. The germline V and J ends were trimmed by 4 bases and 6 bases, with 18 bases remaining between them.

J is TRBJ2-3 and V is TRBV7-9; TRBD2 aligns across 11 bases. Germline assignment: CDR1 SEHNR and CDR2 FQNEAQ (reference sequence). Trimming cost V 4 bases and J 9 bases; bases outside gene matches: 6. There are 14 residues in the CDR3. This CDR3 is CASSSSTSGATQYF. As DNA, the CDR3 is TGTGCCAGCAGCTCCTCGACTAGCGGGGCGACGCAGTATTTT.